Sequencing of this TCR beta chain was carried out in a study of blood T cell repertoires in COVID-19. Study background: COVID-19 samples collected from the United States, Italy and Spain covered acute and convalescent phases. T cells, B-cell-depleted T cells, or PBMCs provided the cDNA or gDNA that served as material.

This CDR3 contains 14 residues. CDR1 is SGDLS, CDR2 YYNGEE, per germline. The V gene lost 3 bases and the J gene lost 3 bases, with 12 bases spanning the gap. Methods used by the authors: How many nucleated cells were present was estimated from reference gene primer amplification. Sequencing was performed with immunoSEQ multiplex PCR; in TCRdb, only in-frame clones are kept and a portion is missing. The V and J calls and clone size were taken over from that table, and D and trimming were inferred from the DNA. The sample has about 340,000 clones, 80% to 90% seen once. Seattle's cohort entered during active infection and was followed longitudinally.

The sample comprised peripheral blood. This chain links TRBV9 with TRBJ1-2, with D possibly TRBD1 on 5 matching bases. The sequence was obtained from a woman aged 55-70 years with COVID-19, enrolled during active disease. In DNA, the CDR3 is TGTGCCAGCAGCGATGGGGCCTCGGACTATGGCTACACCTTC. It encodes CASSDGASDYGYTF.